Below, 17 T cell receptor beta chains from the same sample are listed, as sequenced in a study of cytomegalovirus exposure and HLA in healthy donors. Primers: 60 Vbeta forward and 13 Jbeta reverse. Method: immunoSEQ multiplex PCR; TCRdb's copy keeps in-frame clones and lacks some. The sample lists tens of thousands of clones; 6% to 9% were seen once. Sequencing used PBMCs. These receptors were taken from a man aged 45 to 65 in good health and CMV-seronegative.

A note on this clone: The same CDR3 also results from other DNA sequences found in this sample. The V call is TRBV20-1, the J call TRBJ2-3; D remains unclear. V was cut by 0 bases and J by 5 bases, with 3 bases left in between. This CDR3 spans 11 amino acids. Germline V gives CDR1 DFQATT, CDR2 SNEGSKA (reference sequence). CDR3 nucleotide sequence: TGCAGTGCTAGAGACAGAGATACGCAGTATTTT. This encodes CSARDRDTQYF.

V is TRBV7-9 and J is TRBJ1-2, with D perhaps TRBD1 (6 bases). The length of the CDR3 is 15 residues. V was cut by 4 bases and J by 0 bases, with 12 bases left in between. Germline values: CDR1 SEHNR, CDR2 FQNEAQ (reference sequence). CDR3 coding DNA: TGTGCCAGCAGCTCCGGACAGAGAACTAACTATGGCTACACCTTC. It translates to CASSSGQRTNYGYTF.

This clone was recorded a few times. DNA of the CDR3: TGTGCCAGCAGCTCCACCCGGACAGGGACGATGTTTTTT. This gives the protein CASSSTRTGTMFF. V and J are TRBV11-3 and TRBJ2-2; 8 bases are a match to TRBD1. Germline V gene lookup returns CDR1 SGHNT and CDR2 YENEEA. Trimming took 4 bases from V and 15 from J; bases not matched to a gene: 10. The CDR3 is 13 amino acids.

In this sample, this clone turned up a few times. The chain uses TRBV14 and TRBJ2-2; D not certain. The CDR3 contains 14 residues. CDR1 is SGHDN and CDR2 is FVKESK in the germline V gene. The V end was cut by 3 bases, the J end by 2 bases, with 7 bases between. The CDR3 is CASSQGRNTGELFF. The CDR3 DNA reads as TGTGCCAGCAGCCAGGGCAGAAACACCGGGGAGCTGTTTTTT.

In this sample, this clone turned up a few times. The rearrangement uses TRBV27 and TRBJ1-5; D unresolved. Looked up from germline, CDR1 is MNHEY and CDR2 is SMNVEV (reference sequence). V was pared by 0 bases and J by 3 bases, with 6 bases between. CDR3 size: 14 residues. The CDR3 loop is CASSLSGVNQPQHF. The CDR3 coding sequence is TGTGCCAGCAGTTTATCGGGAGTCAATCAGCCCCAGCATTTT.

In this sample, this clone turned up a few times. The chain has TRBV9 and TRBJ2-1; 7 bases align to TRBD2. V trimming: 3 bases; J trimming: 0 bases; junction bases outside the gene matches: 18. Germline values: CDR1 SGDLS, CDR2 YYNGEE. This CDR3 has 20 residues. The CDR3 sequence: CASSASGGLPLSSSYNEQFF. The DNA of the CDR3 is TGTGCCAGCAGCGCCAGTGGGGGACTACCGTTGTCGAGCTCCTACAATGAGCAGTTCTTC.

In DNA, the CDR3 is TGTGCCAGCAGCTTGGGTCGCGGACAGGGACATCAGCCCCAGCATTTT. This sequence encodes CASSLGRGQGHQPQHF. The V and J genes are TRBV5-6 and TRBJ1-5; TRBD1 matches at 8 bases. From germline, CDR1 is SGHDT and CDR2 YYEEEE. CDR3 length equals 16 residues. V trimming: 0 bases; J trimming: 5 bases; junction bases outside the gene matches: 7.

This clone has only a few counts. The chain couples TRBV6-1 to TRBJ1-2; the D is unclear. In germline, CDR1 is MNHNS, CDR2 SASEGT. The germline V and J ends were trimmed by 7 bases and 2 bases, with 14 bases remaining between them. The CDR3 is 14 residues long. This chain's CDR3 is CASNLGRVNYGYTF. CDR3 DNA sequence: TGTGCCAGCAACCTAGGGAGGGTAAACTATGGCTACACCTTC.

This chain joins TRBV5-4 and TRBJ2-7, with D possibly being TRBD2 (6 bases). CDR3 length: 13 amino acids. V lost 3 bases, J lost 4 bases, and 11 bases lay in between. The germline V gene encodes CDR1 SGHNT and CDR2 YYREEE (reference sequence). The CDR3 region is CASSSGTAYEQYF. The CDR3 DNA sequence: TGTGCCAGCAGCTCCGGGACTGCGTACGAGCAGTACTTC.

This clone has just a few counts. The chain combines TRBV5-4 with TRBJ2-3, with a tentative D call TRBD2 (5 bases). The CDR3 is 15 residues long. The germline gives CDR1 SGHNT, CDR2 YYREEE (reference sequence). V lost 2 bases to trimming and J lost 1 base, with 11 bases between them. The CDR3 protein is CASSLRRTGTDTQYF. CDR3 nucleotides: TGTGCCAGCAGCTTAAGACGGACTGGCACAGATACGCAGTATTTT.

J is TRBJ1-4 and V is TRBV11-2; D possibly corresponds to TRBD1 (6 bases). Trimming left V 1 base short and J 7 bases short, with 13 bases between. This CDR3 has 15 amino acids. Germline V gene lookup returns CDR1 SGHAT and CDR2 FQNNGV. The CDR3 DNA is TGTGCCAGCAGCTTAGGTTCAGGGGCGCTTGAAAAACTGTTTTTT. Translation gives CASSLGSGALEKLFF.

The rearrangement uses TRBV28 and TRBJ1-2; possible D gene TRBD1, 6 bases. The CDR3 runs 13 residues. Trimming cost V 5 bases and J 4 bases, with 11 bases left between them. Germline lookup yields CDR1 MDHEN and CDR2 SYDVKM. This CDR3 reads CASSPTGSYGYTF. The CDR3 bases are TGTGCCAGCAGTCCGACAGGTTCCTATGGCTACACCTTC.

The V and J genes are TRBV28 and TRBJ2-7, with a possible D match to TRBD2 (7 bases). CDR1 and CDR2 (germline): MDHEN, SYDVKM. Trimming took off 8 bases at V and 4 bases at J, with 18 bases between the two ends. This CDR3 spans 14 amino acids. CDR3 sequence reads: CASGKGGGLYEQYF. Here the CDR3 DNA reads TGTGCCAGCGGCAAAGGGGGGGGGCTATACGAGCAGTACTTC. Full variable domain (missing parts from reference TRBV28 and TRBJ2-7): DVKVTQSSRYLVKRTGEKVFLECVQDMDHENMFWYRQDPGLGLRLIYFSYDVKMKEKGDIPEGYSVSREKKERFSLILESASTNQTSMYLCASGKGGGLYEQYFGPGTRLTVT.

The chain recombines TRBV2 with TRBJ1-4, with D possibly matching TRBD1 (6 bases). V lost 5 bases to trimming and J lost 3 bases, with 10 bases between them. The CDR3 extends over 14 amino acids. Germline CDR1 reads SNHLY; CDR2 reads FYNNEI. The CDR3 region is CASSPGGPNEKLFF. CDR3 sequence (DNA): TGTGCCAGCAGTCCGGGGGGCCCTAATGAAAAACTGTTTTTT.

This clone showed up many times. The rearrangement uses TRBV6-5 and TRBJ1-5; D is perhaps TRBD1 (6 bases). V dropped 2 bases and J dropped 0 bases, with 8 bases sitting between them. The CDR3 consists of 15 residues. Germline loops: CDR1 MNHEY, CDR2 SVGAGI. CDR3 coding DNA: TGTGCCAGCAGTTACCAAGGGGGTAGCAATCAGCCCCAGCATTTT. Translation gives CASSYQGGSNQPQHF.

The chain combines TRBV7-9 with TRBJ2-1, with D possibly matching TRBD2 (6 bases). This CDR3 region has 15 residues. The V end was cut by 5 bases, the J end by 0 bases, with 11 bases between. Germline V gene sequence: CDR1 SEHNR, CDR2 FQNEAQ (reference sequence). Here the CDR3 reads CASSAGTGSYNEQFF. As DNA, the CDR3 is TGTGCCAGCAGCGCCGGGACTGGCTCCTACAATGAGCAGTTCTTC.

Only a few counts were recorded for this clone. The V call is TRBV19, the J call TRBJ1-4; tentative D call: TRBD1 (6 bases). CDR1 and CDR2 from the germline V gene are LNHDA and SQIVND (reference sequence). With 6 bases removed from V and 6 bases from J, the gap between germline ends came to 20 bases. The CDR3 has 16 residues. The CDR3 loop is CASSITPQGSDEKLFF. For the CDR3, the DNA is TGTGCCAGTAGCATCACCCCGCAGGGGAGTGATGAAAAACTGTTTTTT.